This T cell receptor (beta chain) appears in the sequencing data of a study of T-cell reconstitution after alpha-beta-depleted transplantation in children. Study findings and constraints: Newly produced T cells mostly provided counts and TCRbeta diversity after one year, as hyperexpanded clones declined.

This clonotype was seen repeatedly, ten times or more. Its cognate antigen is unknown. The germline gives CDR1 KGHSH, CDR2 LQKENI. Trimming left V 1 base short and J 2 bases short, with 8 bases between. This CDR3 has 14 residues. The authors prepared the TCRbeta library with unique molecular identifiers. TCRdb reanalysed the PCR reads using MiXCR and keeps one entry per CDR3 protein. This sample has over 150,000 distinct CDR3 sequences, with around 7% found just once. Sequencing used PBMCs, obtained before TCRalphabeta/CD19-depleted stem cell transplant. This chain links TRBV18 with TRBJ2-5; unclear D gene. The sequence derives from a boy younger than 10 with acute lymphoblastic leukemia, due to receive a stem cell transplant. Here the CDR3 reads CASSPQSGQETQYF. For the CDR3, the DNA is TGTGCCAGCTCACCACAGTCCGGGCAAGAGACCCAGTACTTC.